These 10 T cell receptor beta chains were sequenced from one sample in a study of molecular identifiers for immune sequencing clone quantification. TCRdb analysed the PCR reads with MiXCR anew, one entry per CDR3 protein. The sample yields just under 650,000 distinct CDR3 sequences, less than 20% seen once. The source material was naive CD8+ T cells from blood, with Jurkat cell RNA spiked in. The subset denotes: FACS-sorted CD8+CD4-CCR7+CD45RA+ naive T cells. The receptors stem from a human donor in good health. Some libraries in this study had Jurkat cell RNA spiked in.

Worth noting for this clonotype: A much larger clone lies a single base off, so this may be a read error. The V and J genes are TRBV7-9 and TRBJ2-1, with TRBD2 identical over 7 bases. The CDR3 contains 15 residues. Germline V lookup: CDR1 SEHNR, CDR2 FQNEAQ (reference sequence). V was pared by 4 bases and J by 8 bases, with 11 bases of the junction left unmatched. The CDR3 DNA follows: TGTGCCAGCAGCTCAGGACTAGGGATGATCGATGAGCAGTTCTTC. It encodes CASSSGLGMIDEQFF.

With regard to this clonotype: A single base separates this from a much larger clone, so it may be a read error. The chain joins TRBV6-2 or TRBV6-3 to TRBJ2-7, with D perhaps matching TRBD1 (6 bases). The germline CDR1 and CDR2 sequences are MNHEY and SVGEGT. The CDR3 length is 12 residues. The CDR3 DNA reads as TGTGCCAGCACCCGGGACACCTACGAGCTGTACTTC. It encodes CASTRDTYELYF.

This clonotype was seen ten or more times. The chain is built from TRBV13 and TRBJ2-2; no firm D call. V lost 1 base, J lost 10 bases, and 7 bases lay in between. The CDR3 runs to 12 residues. Germline assignment: CDR1 PRHDT and CDR2 FYEKMQ (reference sequence). The CDR3 sequence is CASSLETMELFF. DNA for the CDR3: TGTGCCAGCAGCTTAGAAACAATGGAGCTGTTTTTT.

This clonotype was counted many times. The chain couples TRBV18 to TRBJ2-7; 8 positions match TRBD1. This CDR3 comprises 15 residues. J gave up 5 bases and V 0 bases, and 6 bases lay outside the gene matches. Germline V gene data show CDR1 as KGHSH and CDR2 as LQKENI. CDR3 amino acids: CASSPPGGQGHEQYF. CDR3 bases: TGTGCCAGCTCACCACCTGGAGGACAGGGCCACGAGCAGTACTTC.

The chain couples TRBV19 to TRBJ2-7; D not resolved. Trimming took 1 base from V and 3 from J, leaving 13 bases between them. Germline V gene sequence: CDR1 LNHDA, CDR2 SQIVND (reference sequence). The CDR3 is 15 residues long. The CDR3 sequence is CASSIGAGPLYEQYF. The CDR3 DNA reads as TGTGCCAGTAGTATAGGGGCAGGACCCCTCTACGAGCAGTACTTC.

The chain links TRBV15 to TRBJ2-7; D may be TRBD2 (5 bases). The germline gives CDR1 LNHNV, CDR2 YYDKDF (reference sequence). V lost 5 bases and J lost 2, with 16 bases in between. The CDR3 extends over 15 amino acids. The CDR3 is CATSGGDVGPYEQYF. The CDR3 DNA is TGTGCCACCAGCGGAGGAGATGTCGGGCCCTACGAGCAGTACTTC.

Of note for this clonotype: One base away lies a much larger clone, so this may be a sequencing read error. The genes are TRBV27 and TRBJ1-1; D is unclear. This CDR3 is built from 14 residues. Per germline, CDR1 MNHEY and CDR2 SMNVEV (reference sequence). The CDR3 sequence: CVSSLNGVNTEAFF. The DNA of the CDR3 is TGTGTCAGCAGTTTAAACGGAGTGAACACTGAAGCTTTCTTT.

This clonotype was seen repeatedly, ten times or more. The chain recombines TRBV6-6 with TRBJ2-1; TRBD2 agrees at 10 bases. V gave up 6 bases and J gave up 1 base; unmatched junction bases: 9. The CDR3 totals 17 residues. Germline V CDR1 and CDR2: MNHNY, SVGAGI (reference sequence). The CDR3 protein is CASSQSSGGLSYNEQFF. The CDR3 DNA reads as TGTGCCAGCAGCCAGAGTAGCGGGGGGCTTTCCTACAATGAGCAGTTCTTC.

Turning to this clonotype: One end of the junction varies from germline; a read error may be responsible. The V and J genes are TRBV5-1 and TRBJ1-4; D gene ambiguous. The CDR3 runs 15 residues. CDR1 and CDR2 (germline): SGHRS, YFSETQ. The CDR3 bases are TGCGCCAGCAGCGCGGCGGAGGCAACTAATGAAAAACTGCTTTTT. This encodes CASSAAEATNEKLLF.

In this sample, this clonotype turned up many times. This rearrangement joins TRBV12-3 or TRBV12-4 to TRBJ1-1; the match to TRBD1 covers 7 bases. V gave up 5 bases and J gave up 6 bases; unmatched junction bases: 3. The CDR3 has 12 residues. DNA of the CDR3: TGTGCCAGCAGTCCGACAGGGCCTGAAGCTTTCTTT. Amino acids: CASSPTGPEAFF.